One T cell receptor (beta chain) is described in this entry. Its antigen is unknown. PCR amplification relied on 60 Vbeta primers (plus 13 Jbeta primers). Clones were read by immunoSEQ multiplex PCR, and TCRdb kept only the in-frame ones, dropping some. Here the sample spans about 180,000 clones, around 81% being singletons. This entry belongs to a study of cytomegalovirus exposure and HLA in healthy donors. Notes on the study in general: With later analysis, a missense DCLRE1C variant became linked to TCR beta V- and J-gene trimming.

This CDR3 has 20 residues. Trimming took 4 bases from V and 0 from J; bases not matched to a gene: 17. CDR1 and CDR2 from the germline V gene are SGHNT and YYREEE (reference sequence). The sequence derives from a woman younger than 45 in good health and CMV-seronegative. The material sequenced was PBMCs. This chain joins TRBV5-4 and TRBJ2-3; 10 bases align to TRBD1. CDR3 protein: CASSRKTGTGAVSSTDTQYF. Here the CDR3 DNA reads TGTGCCAGCAGCCGTAAAACCGGGACAGGGGCTGTTTCTAGCACAGATACGCAGTATTTT. Supplemented by reference TRBV5-4 and TRBJ2-3, the full variable domain reads ETGVTQSPTHLIKTRGQQVTLRCSSQSGHNTVSWYQQALGQGPQFIFQYYREEENGRGNFPPRFSGLQFPNYSSELNVNALELDDSALYLCASSRKTGTGAVSSTDTQYFGPGTRLTVL.